This T cell receptor (beta chain) was found in a study of neurological immune-mediated disorders. Study results and caveats: Phylogenetic analysis grouped 18 of 34 multiple sclerosis patients' repertoires together, suggesting a possible repertoire signature. None of the CDR3 amino acid sequences found in expanded clones was shared across subjects. This suggests that the TCR-beta repertoires were private in all groups.

The authors made cDNA by 5'RACE with 10-nucleotide random UMIs. From the 5' RACE reads, TCRdb called clonotypes with MiXCR, one entry per CDR3 protein. The sample shows 70,000 to 90,000 distinct CDR3 sequences, nearly 6% of them seen only once. This clonotype has ten or more counts. Its antigen is unidentified. The CDR3 loop spans 13 amino acids. Germline loops: CDR1 SGHVS, CDR2 FNYEAQ. Trimming shortened V by 5 bases and J by 4 bases, and 11 bases separated the two germline ends. Time point denoted: longitudinal time-point 2. For the unsorted libraries, 2 million PBMCs stored at -80 C served as input. What was sequenced was PBMCs. The V gene is TRBV7-6, the J gene TRBJ1-1; D is undetermined. This clonotype was sampled from a woman aged 55 to 70 with multiple sclerosis. The CDR3 sequence is CASSPAGPTEAFF. CDR3 DNA: TGTGCCAGCAGCCCGGCCGGTCCCACTGAAGCTTTCTTT. Supplemented by reference TRBV7-6 and TRBJ1-1, the full variable domain reads GAGVSQSPRYKVTKRGQDVALRCDPISGHVSLYWYRQALGQGPEFLTYFNYEAQQDKSGLPNDRFSAERPEGSISTLTIQRTEQRDSAMYRCASSPAGPTEAFFGQGTRLTVV.